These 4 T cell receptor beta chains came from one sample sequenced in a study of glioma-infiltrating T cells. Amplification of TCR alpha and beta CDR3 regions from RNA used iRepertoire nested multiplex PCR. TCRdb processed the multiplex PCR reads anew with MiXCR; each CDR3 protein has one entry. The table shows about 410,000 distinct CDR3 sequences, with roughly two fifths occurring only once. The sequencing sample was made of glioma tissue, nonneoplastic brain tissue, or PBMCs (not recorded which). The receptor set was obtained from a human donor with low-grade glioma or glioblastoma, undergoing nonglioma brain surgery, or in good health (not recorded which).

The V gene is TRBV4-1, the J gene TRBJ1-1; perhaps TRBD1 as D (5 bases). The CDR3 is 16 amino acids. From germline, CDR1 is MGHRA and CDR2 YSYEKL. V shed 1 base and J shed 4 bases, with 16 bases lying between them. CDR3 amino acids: CASSQVGRGRGTEAFF. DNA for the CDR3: TGCGCCAGCAGCCAAGTCGGGAGGGGCCGGGGCACTGAAGCTTTCTTT.

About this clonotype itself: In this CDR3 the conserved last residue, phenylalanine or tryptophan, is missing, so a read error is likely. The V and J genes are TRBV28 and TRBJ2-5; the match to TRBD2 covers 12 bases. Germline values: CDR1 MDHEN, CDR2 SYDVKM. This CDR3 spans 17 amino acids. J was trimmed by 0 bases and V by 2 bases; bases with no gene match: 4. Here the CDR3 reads CASSLGLAGLYQETQYY. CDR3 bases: TGTGCCAGCAGTTTAGGACTAGCGGGACTGTACCAAGAGACCCAGTACTAC.

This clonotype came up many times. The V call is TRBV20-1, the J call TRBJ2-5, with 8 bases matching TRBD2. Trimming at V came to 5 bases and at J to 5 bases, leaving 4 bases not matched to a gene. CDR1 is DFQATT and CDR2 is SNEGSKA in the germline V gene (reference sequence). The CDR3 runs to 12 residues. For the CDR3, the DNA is TGCAGTGCTGGGACTAGAGCCGAGACCCAGTACTTC. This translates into CSAGTRAETQYF.

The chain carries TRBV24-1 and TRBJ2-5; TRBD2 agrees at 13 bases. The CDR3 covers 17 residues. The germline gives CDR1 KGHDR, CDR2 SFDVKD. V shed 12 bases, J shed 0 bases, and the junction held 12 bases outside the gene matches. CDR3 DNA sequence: TGTGCCCGGAGGACTAGCGGGAGTAGGACCTACCAAGAGACCCAGTACTTC. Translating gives CARRTSGSRTYQETQYF.